This T cell receptor (beta chain) is from a study of cytomegalovirus exposure and HLA in healthy donors (TCRdb year 2017). About the investigation overall: The 666 repertoires of the first cohort and the roughly 120 validation repertoires were produced on the same platform, according to a later analysis. To predict cytomegalovirus infection status, the study brought together high-throughput TCR immunosequencing, statistical association of individual TCRs with disease status, and machine learning. The aim of the study was to test whether cataloging public T cell receptors could identify signatures of past pathogen exposure. In addition to the first cohort of about 650 subjects, a separate validation cohort of approximately 120 different subjects was used. Points the paper makes about the study in general: A later analysis found that TCRs clustered in the first cohort also tended to co-occur in the 100 to 150 validation repertoires, with just under 95% of cluster scores above 0. The authors suggested that the approach could potentially be extended to other disease states and immunological phenotypes. A few of the identified cytomegalovirus-associated TCR beta chains were confirmed in vitro to be specific for cytomegalovirus antigens. In both the original and validation cohorts, the classifier was reported to diagnose cytomegalovirus status with high specificity and sensitivity. A later analysis had no HLA typing for the validation cohort, so co-occurrence there was scored across all 110 or so repertoires. Most TCR sequences were seen in very few donors, while some public TCRs were found in many individuals. A total of 164 TCR beta chains were listed by the study as associated with cytomegalovirus.

The donors were included in the validation cohort of 120 subjects, a group kept apart from the roughly 670-subject first cohort. On this clone: It lacks a known antigen. Base qualities were left out, and no much larger clone turns up one base away.

Libraries came from the immunoSEQ multiplex PCR assay. Turning to the authors' computational methods: A statistical classification framework was built to diagnose cytomegalovirus status from the catalog of TCR beta chain sequences. Not all clones reach the TCRdb copy of this immuneACCESS table, which keeps in-frame sequences only. Checked studies attribute under half of the gap to unresolved V genes and leave the rest unexplained. The DNA was the basis for D and trimming; V, J and clone size are from that table. The sample includes 100,000 to 150,000 clones, with 88% observed a single time. Jointly, the top ten make up 1.2% to 1.5% of the sample. The germline V gene (reference sequence) sets CDR1 to SGHNT and CDR2 to YYREEE. The CDR3 spans 13 residues, from the cysteine through the phenylalanine. Only the CDR3 DNA is retained, 39 bases long and in frame from the first base. V sheds 4 bases and J sheds 4 bases, leaving 9 bases between their ends.

The sample comprised PBMCs. The chain is encoded by TRBV5-4 joined to TRBJ1-5; the D gene is perhaps TRBD1, on 5 matching bases. This receptor was taken from a man aged 25 to 40 in good health and CMV-seronegative. This receptor carries the CDR3 CASSAGGNQPQHF. DNA sequence: TGTGCCAGCAGCGCCGGGGGGAATCAGCCCCAGCATTTT.